The rows below give T cell receptor beta chains drawn from one sample of a study of blood T cells in healthy people across ages. In TCRdb, the 5' RACE reads were re-called with MiXCR into one record per CDR3 protein. The table includes hundreds of thousands of distinct CDR3 sequences, around 48% detected once. The sample consisted of blood. All receptors derive from a man aged 25 to 40 in good health. CDR3s include the opening cysteine and the closing phenylalanine or tryptophan. The order of the fields is clone size, J gene, D gene, V gene, CDR3 DNA, CDR3 protein. A D gene is named only where the DNA matches it firmly. For some rows the clone size is stated as once, few or many, or as a class when expanded; others skip it.

abundance: NA
j_gene: TRBJ1-1
d_gene: TRBD1
v_gene: TRBV20-1
CDR3nt: TGCAGTGGGGAACAGTTACAGGGGCCCATGAACACTGAAGCTTTCTTT
CDR3aa: CSGEQLQGPMNTEAFF

abundance: NA
j_gene: TRBJ2-2
d_gene: TRBD2
v_gene: TRBV4-1
CDR3nt: TGCGCCAGCAGTCCTAAAGCGGGGTCGAACACCGGGGAGCTGTTTTTT
CDR3aa: CASSPKAGSNTGELFF

abundance: NA
j_gene: TRBJ1-5
d_gene: NA
v_gene: TRBV7-9
CDR3nt: TGTGCCAGCAGCTTAGAAGGGGCTCGACAGCCCCAGCATTTT
CDR3aa: CASSLEGARQPQHF

abundance: NA
j_gene: TRBJ1-6
d_gene: NA
v_gene: TRBV20-1
CDR3nt: TGCAGTGCTCCGGACAGTCTCTCCTATAATTCACCCCTCCACTTT
CDR3aa: CSAPDSLSYNSPLHF

abundance: few
j_gene: TRBJ2-5
d_gene: NA
v_gene: TRBV5-1
CDR3nt: TGCGCCAGCAGCTTCGGCGGGACAAAAGAGACCCAGTACTTC
CDR3aa: CASSFGGTKETQYF

abundance: NA
j_gene: TRBJ1-1
d_gene: NA
v_gene: TRBV28
CDR3nt: TGTGCCAGCAGTTTTAAGGGGGGTATGAACACTGAAGCTTTCTTT
CDR3aa: CASSFKGGMNTEAFF

abundance: NA
j_gene: TRBJ2-3
d_gene: NA
v_gene: TRBV5-6
CDR3nt: TGTGCCAGCAGCTTACGGTCAGGGACGGCAGATACGCAGTATTTT
CDR3aa: CASSLRSGTADTQYF

abundance: NA
j_gene: TRBJ2-3
d_gene: TRBD2
v_gene: TRBV20-1
CDR3nt: TGCAGTGCTAGAGTGGTAGGACTAGCAGATACGCAGTATTTT
CDR3aa: CSARVVGLADTQYF

abundance: NA
j_gene: TRBJ1-5
d_gene: NA
v_gene: TRBV30
CDR3nt: TGTGCCTGGAGTTTGGGGCTCCTCAATCAGCCCCAGCATTTT
CDR3aa: CAWSLGLLNQPQHF

abundance: NA
j_gene: TRBJ1-5
d_gene: NA
v_gene: TRBV2
CDR3nt: TGTGCCAGCAAGTGTTGGGGCAATCAGCCCCAGCATTTT
CDR3aa: CASKCWGNQPQHF

abundance: NA
j_gene: TRBJ1-6
d_gene: NA
v_gene: TRBV7-9
CDR3nt: TGTGCCAGCAGCTTAGCGGGCAGCCATTATAATTCACCCCTCCACTTT
CDR3aa: CASSLAGSHYNSPLHF

abundance: NA
j_gene: TRBJ2-3
d_gene: TRBD2
v_gene: TRBV7-2
CDR3nt: TGTGCCAGCAGCCTCCCCGGGACTAGCGGGGGGATGAGCACAGATACGCAGTATTTT
CDR3aa: CASSLPGTSGGMSTDTQYF

abundance: NA
j_gene: TRBJ2-7
d_gene: TRBD1
v_gene: TRBV5-1
CDR3nt: TGCGCCAGCAGCTTAGGACAGGCCCGTGGAGAGCAGTACTTC
CDR3aa: CASSLGQARGEQYF

abundance: few
j_gene: TRBJ2-7
d_gene: NA
v_gene: TRBV7-9
CDR3nt: TGTGCCAGCAGCTACGATGCCGAGAATTCCTACGAGCAGTACTTC
CDR3aa: CASSYDAENSYEQYF

abundance: NA
j_gene: TRBJ2-5
d_gene: NA
v_gene: TRBV5-6
CDR3nt: TGTGCCAGCAGCCCTGGACCCCGGACAGCGCAAGAGACCCAGTACTTC
CDR3aa: CASSPGPRTAQETQYF

abundance: few
j_gene: TRBJ2-5
d_gene: NA
v_gene: TRBV7-2
CDR3nt: TGTGCCAGCAGCTCCTCCGGACCACAAGAGACCCAGTACTTC
CDR3aa: CASSSSGPQETQYF

abundance: NA
j_gene: TRBJ1-4
d_gene: NA
v_gene: TRBV10-3
CDR3nt: TGTGCCATCAGCGGGACTGTTGCAACTAATGAAAAACTGTTTTTT
CDR3aa: CAISGTVATNEKLFF

abundance: few
j_gene: TRBJ2-5
d_gene: NA
v_gene: TRBV27
CDR3nt: TGTGCCAGCAGAGTTATAAGTGGAGGCCAAGAGACCCAGTACTTC
CDR3aa: CASRVISGGQETQYF

abundance: NA
j_gene: TRBJ1-2
d_gene: NA
v_gene: TRBV7-2
CDR3nt: TGTGCCAGCGGGGCTCAAGTGGCTAACTATGGCTACACCTTC
CDR3aa: CASGAQVANYGYTF

abundance: NA
j_gene: TRBJ1-4
d_gene: NA
v_gene: TRBV28
CDR3nt: TGTGCCTCCGGGACGGCTGCAACTAATGAAAAACTGTTTTTT
CDR3aa: CASGTAATNEKLFF

abundance: once
j_gene: TRBJ2-4
d_gene: TRBD1
v_gene: TRBV3-1
CDR3nt: TGTGCCAGCAGCCCCCGGACAGGGGGCTTCTCCAAAAACATTCAGTACTTC
CDR3aa: CASSPRTGGFSKNIQYF

abundance: few
j_gene: TRBJ1-6
d_gene: NA
v_gene: TRBV27
CDR3nt: TGTGCCAGCAGTTTAGGAGTAGGGATTGATTCACCCCTCCACTTT
CDR3aa: CASSLGVGIDSPLHF

abundance: NA
j_gene: TRBJ2-5
d_gene: TRBD1
v_gene: TRBV11-3
CDR3nt: TGTGCCAGCAGCCCCAGGGGGTCTTTCCAAGAGACCCAGTACTTC
CDR3aa: CASSPRGSFQETQYF

abundance: NA
j_gene: TRBJ2-7
d_gene: NA
v_gene: TRBV21-1
CDR3nt: TGTGCCAGCACCATTAGGGGCGGGGGCCTCTCCTACGAGCAGTACTTC
CDR3aa: CASTIRGGGLSYEQYF

abundance: once
j_gene: TRBJ2-7
d_gene: NA
v_gene: TRBV6-6
CDR3nt: TGTGCCAGCAGTCCCTTAGGGGGGAGCTCCTACGAGCAGTACTTC
CDR3aa: CASSPLGGSSYEQYF

abundance: NA
j_gene: TRBJ2-7
d_gene: TRBD1
v_gene: TRBV6-2/TRBV6-3
CDR3nt: TGTGCCAGCAATCGACAGGGCGGCTACTACGAGCAGTACTTC
CDR3aa: CASNRQGGYYEQYF

abundance: NA
j_gene: TRBJ2-5
d_gene: NA
v_gene: TRBV28
CDR3nt: TGTGCCAGCAGTTTGGCACAGGGAGATGGAGAGACCCAGTACTTC
CDR3aa: CASSLAQGDGETQYF

abundance: NA
j_gene: TRBJ1-3
d_gene: NA
v_gene: TRBV20-1
CDR3nt: TGCAGTGCTAGACCCGGGGACTCCGGAAACACCATATATTTT
CDR3aa: CSARPGDSGNTIYF

abundance: NA
j_gene: TRBJ2-7
d_gene: NA
v_gene: TRBV7-9
CDR3nt: TGTGCCAGCAGTACCGACAGGAGTGCCTACGAGCAGTACTTC
CDR3aa: CASSTDRSAYEQYF

abundance: many
j_gene: TRBJ2-7
d_gene: NA
v_gene: TRBV15
CDR3nt: TGTGCCACCAGCAGAGATGCCTACGAGCAGTACTTC
CDR3aa: CATSRDAYEQYF

abundance: NA
j_gene: TRBJ1-5
d_gene: TRBD1
v_gene: TRBV24-1
CDR3nt: TGTGCCACCAGTGGACAGGGGGAGGGCCCCAATCAGCCCCAGCATTTT
CDR3aa: CATSGQGEGPNQPQHF

abundance: few
j_gene: TRBJ2-1
d_gene: TRBD1
v_gene: TRBV9
CDR3nt: TGTGCCAGCAGCGTAGACCCGGGACAGGGTTACAATGAGCAGTTCTTC
CDR3aa: CASSVDPGQGYNEQFF

abundance: few
j_gene: TRBJ2-7
d_gene: NA
v_gene: TRBV4-3
CDR3nt: TGCGCCAGCAGCCAGGCCCGACTAGTTTCCGAGCAGTACTTC
CDR3aa: CASSQARLVSEQYF

abundance: NA
j_gene: TRBJ1-2
d_gene: TRBD1
v_gene: TRBV7-9
CDR3nt: TGTGCCAGCAGCGCGAATCAGGGGGGCGATTATGGCTACACCTTC
CDR3aa: CASSANQGGDYGYTF

abundance: NA
j_gene: TRBJ2-7
d_gene: NA
v_gene: TRBV4-1
CDR3nt: TGCGCCAGCAGCCAAGATCCTCGAGGGTACGAGCAGTACTTC
CDR3aa: CASSQDPRGYEQYF

abundance: NA
j_gene: TRBJ1-1
d_gene: NA
v_gene: TRBV29-1
CDR3nt: TGCAGCGCTGATTGGGGAGGGACTGAAGCTTTCTTT
CDR3aa: CSADWGGTEAFF

abundance: NA
j_gene: TRBJ2-7
d_gene: TRBD1
v_gene: TRBV6-4
CDR3nt: TGTGCCAGTATGGACAGGGGGTTCCTAGACGAGCAGTACTTC
CDR3aa: CASMDRGFLDEQYF

abundance: few
j_gene: TRBJ2-1
d_gene: TRBD1
v_gene: TRBV4-2
CDR3nt: TGTGCCAGCAGCCAAGAAACCGGGACAGGGGGCGGTGAGCAGTTCTTC
CDR3aa: CASSQETGTGGGEQFF

abundance: NA
j_gene: TRBJ1-1
d_gene: NA
v_gene: TRBV12-3/TRBV12-4
CDR3nt: TGTGCCAGCAGTTTCACGGGGGGCGGGGGCACTGAAGCTTTCTTT
CDR3aa: CASSFTGGGGTEAFF

abundance: NA
j_gene: TRBJ2-7
d_gene: NA
v_gene: TRBV3-1
CDR3nt: TGTGCCAGCAGCGACTTTGCCACCCAGACCTACTACGAGCAGTACTTC
CDR3aa: CASSDFATQTYYEQYF

abundance: NA
j_gene: TRBJ2-2
d_gene: NA
v_gene: TRBV27
CDR3nt: TGTGCCAGCAGGTACTCGAGTACCGGGGAGCTGTTTTTT
CDR3aa: CASRYSSTGELFF

abundance: NA
j_gene: TRBJ2-7
d_gene: TRBD1
v_gene: TRBV29-1
CDR3nt: TGCAGCGTGGGGGGGACAGGGCGAAGGGGTGAGCAGTACTTC
CDR3aa: CSVGGTGRRGEQYF

abundance: few
j_gene: TRBJ1-2
d_gene: NA
v_gene: TRBV20-1
CDR3nt: TGCAGTGCTATCTTTCGGCAGAAGCATGGCTACACCTTC
CDR3aa: CSAIFRQKHGYTF

abundance: NA
j_gene: TRBJ2-1
d_gene: NA
v_gene: TRBV5-6
CDR3nt: TGTGCCAGCAGTTTCTTGGATATCCTCAATGAGCAGTTCTTC
CDR3aa: CASSFLDILNEQFF

abundance: once
j_gene: TRBJ1-1
d_gene: NA
v_gene: TRBV11-2
CDR3nt: TGTGCCAGCAGCTTAGGGACCCGGGCAGGGAACACTGAAGCTTTCTTT
CDR3aa: CASSLGTRAGNTEAFF

abundance: NA
j_gene: TRBJ2-7
d_gene: TRBD1
v_gene: TRBV20-1
CDR3nt: TGCAGTGCTAGTAAGGGACAGGGGAGGGTCGAGCAGTACTTC
CDR3aa: CSASKGQGRVEQYF

abundance: NA
j_gene: TRBJ2-3
d_gene: NA
v_gene: TRBV5-1
CDR3nt: TGCGCCAGCAGTTTACAGGTGGCCCCTGACACAGATACGCAGTATTTT
CDR3aa: CASSLQVAPDTDTQYF

abundance: NA
j_gene: TRBJ2-7
d_gene: NA
v_gene: TRBV25-1
CDR3nt: TGTGCCAGCAGTGGGCACCCCACTCAGGCGCCCTCCTACGAGCAGTACTTC
CDR3aa: CASSGHPTQAPSYEQYF

abundance: NA
j_gene: TRBJ1-1
d_gene: NA
v_gene: TRBV5-4
CDR3nt: TGTGCCAGCAGCCCCGAGAGGGGGTATACTGAAGCTTTCTTT
CDR3aa: CASSPERGYTEAFF

abundance: NA
j_gene: TRBJ2-1
d_gene: NA
v_gene: TRBV3-1
CDR3nt: TGTGCCAGCAGGGGGTTGTGGGGTGAGCAGTTCTTC
CDR3aa: CASRGLWGEQFF

abundance: NA
j_gene: TRBJ2-7
d_gene: NA
v_gene: TRBV29-1
CDR3nt: TGCAGCGCTGGGGGTACGGGGAGCTCCTACAATGAGCAGTACTTC
CDR3aa: CSAGGTGSSYNEQYF

abundance: NA
j_gene: TRBJ2-5
d_gene: NA
v_gene: TRBV18
CDR3nt: TGTGCCAGCTCACCACCGAACGGCCTCGAGACCCAGTACTTC
CDR3aa: CASSPPNGLETQYF

abundance: NA
j_gene: TRBJ2-1
d_gene: TRBD2
v_gene: TRBV19
CDR3nt: TGTGCCAGTAGGACTAGCGGGATTGTTGATGAGCAGTTCTTC
CDR3aa: CASRTSGIVDEQFF

abundance: few
j_gene: TRBJ1-4
d_gene: NA
v_gene: TRBV12-3/TRBV12-4
CDR3nt: TGTGCCAGCAGTTTGGGGTATGGTCAAATCGAAAAACTGTTTTTT
CDR3aa: CASSLGYGQIEKLFF

abundance: few
j_gene: TRBJ2-7
d_gene: TRBD2
v_gene: TRBV9
CDR3nt: TGTGCCAGCAGCCCCCCAAGAGCGGGAGGGTACGAGCAGTACTTC
CDR3aa: CASSPPRAGGYEQYF

abundance: few
j_gene: TRBJ2-1
d_gene: TRBD2
v_gene: TRBV3-1
CDR3nt: TGTGCCAGCACCCGCGGGGGGTCAAATGAGCAGTTCTTC
CDR3aa: CASTRGGSNEQFF

abundance: NA
j_gene: TRBJ1-4
d_gene: NA
v_gene: TRBV7-9
CDR3nt: TGTGCCAGCAGCTCACGACAGTTCGGCGAACCTCGAAGTAATGAAAAACTGTTTTTT
CDR3aa: CASSSRQFGEPRSNEKLFF

abundance: few
j_gene: TRBJ2-6
d_gene: NA
v_gene: TRBV7-8
CDR3nt: TGTGCCAGCAGCTTTATAGATAGACCTGGGGCCAACGTCCTGACTTTC
CDR3aa: CASSFIDRPGANVLTF

abundance: few
j_gene: TRBJ2-1
d_gene: NA
v_gene: TRBV6-5
CDR3nt: TGTGCCAGCAGTTCCCTCCCATCTAGGGATGAGCAGTTCTTC
CDR3aa: CASSSLPSRDEQFF

abundance: few
j_gene: TRBJ1-4
d_gene: NA
v_gene: TRBV2
CDR3nt: TGTGCCAGCAGTGGCGGGCAGACAACTAATGAAAAACTGTTTTTT
CDR3aa: CASSGGQTTNEKLFF